This TCR beta chain was retrieved from a study of blood T cell repertoires in COVID-19. Germline lookup yields CDR1 SGHRS and CDR2 YFSETQ. Between the trimmed V and J ends, which lost 4 bases and 2 bases, there was a span of 18 bases. This CDR3 spans 16 amino acids. Profiling relied on immunoSEQ multiplex PCR, and the TCRdb table lists in-frame clones only, not all of them. The sample consists of approximately 500,000 clones, 70% to 90% of them appearing once. Sequencing was carried out using peripheral blood. The chain employs TRBV5-1 and TRBJ2-5, with D possibly being TRBD1 (6 bases). The TCR was taken from a human donor in a cohort sampled during active COVID-19. The CDR3 loop is CASSQTTRTVQETQYF. The CDR3 DNA reads as TGCGCCAGCAGCCAGACCACACGGACAGTTCAAGAGACCCAGTACTTC.